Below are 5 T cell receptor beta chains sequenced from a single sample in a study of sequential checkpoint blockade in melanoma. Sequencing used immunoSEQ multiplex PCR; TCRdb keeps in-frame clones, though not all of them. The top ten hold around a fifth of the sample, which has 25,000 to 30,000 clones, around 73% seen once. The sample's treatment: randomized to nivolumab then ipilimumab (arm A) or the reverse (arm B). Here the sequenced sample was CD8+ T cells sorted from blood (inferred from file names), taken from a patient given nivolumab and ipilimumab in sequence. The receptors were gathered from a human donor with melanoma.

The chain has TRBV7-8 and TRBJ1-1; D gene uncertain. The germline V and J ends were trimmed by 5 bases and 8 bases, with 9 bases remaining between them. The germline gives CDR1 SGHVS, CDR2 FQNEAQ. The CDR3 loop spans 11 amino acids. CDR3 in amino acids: CASSLDMEAFF. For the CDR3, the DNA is TGTGCCAGCAGCCTCGACATGGAAGCTTTCTTT.

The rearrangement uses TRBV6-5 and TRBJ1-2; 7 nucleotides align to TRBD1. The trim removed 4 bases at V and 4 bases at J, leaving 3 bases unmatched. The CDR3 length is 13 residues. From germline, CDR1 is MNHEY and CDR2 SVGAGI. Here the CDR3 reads CASSWGQFYGYTF. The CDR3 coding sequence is TGTGCCAGCAGTTGGGGACAGTTCTATGGCTACACCTTC.

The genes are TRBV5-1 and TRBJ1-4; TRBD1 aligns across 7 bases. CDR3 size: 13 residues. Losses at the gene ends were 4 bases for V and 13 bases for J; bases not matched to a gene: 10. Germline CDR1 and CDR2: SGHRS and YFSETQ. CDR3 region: CASSARDSPILFF. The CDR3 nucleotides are TGCGCCAGCAGCGCCCGGGACAGTCCCATACTGTTTTTT.

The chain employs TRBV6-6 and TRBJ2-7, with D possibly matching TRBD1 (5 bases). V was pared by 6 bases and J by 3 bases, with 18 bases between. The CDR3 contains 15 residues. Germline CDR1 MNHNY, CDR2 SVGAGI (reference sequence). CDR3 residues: CASSRPGQGIYEQYF. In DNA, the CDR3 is TGTGCCAGCAGCAGACCAGGACAAGGGATCTACGAGCAGTACTTC.

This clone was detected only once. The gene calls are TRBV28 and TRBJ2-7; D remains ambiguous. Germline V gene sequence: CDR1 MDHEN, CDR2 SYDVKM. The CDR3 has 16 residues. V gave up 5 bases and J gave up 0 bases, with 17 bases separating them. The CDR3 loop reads CASSPPPLVSSYEQYF. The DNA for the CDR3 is TGTGCCAGCAGTCCCCCCCCTTTAGTGAGCTCCTACGAGCAGTACTTC.